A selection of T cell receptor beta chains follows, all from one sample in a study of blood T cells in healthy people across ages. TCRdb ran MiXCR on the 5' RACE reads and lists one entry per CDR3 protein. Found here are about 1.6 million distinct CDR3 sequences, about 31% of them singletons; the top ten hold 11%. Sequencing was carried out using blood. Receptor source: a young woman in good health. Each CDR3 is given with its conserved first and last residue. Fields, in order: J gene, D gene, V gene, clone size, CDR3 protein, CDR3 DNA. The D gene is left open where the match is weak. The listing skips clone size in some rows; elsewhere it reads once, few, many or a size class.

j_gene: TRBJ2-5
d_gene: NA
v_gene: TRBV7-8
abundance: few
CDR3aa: CASSTLGIKETQYF
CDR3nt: TGTGCCAGCTCGACTCTAGGGATAAAAGAGACCCAGTACTTC

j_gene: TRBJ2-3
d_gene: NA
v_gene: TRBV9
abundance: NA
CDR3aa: CASRDKARTDTQYF
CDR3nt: TGTGCCAGCAGGGATAAGGCCCGCACAGATACGCAGTATTTT

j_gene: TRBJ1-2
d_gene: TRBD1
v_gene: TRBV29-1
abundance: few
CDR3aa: CSVGATGGVLYGYTF
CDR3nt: TGCAGCGTTGGAGCTACAGGGGGCGTTTTGTATGGCTACACCTTC

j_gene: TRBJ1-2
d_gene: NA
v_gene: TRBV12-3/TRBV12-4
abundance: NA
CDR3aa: CASNSEGGGLDYGYTF
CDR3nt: TGTGCCAGCAACTCAGAGGGAGGGGGTCTAGACTATGGCTACACCTTC

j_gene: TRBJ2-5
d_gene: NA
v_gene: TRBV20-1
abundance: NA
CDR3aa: CSARDRRGWETQYF
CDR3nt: TGCAGTGCTAGAGATAGGAGAGGGTGGGAGACCCAGTACTTC

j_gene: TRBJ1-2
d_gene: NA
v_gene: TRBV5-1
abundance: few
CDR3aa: CASTWGPPRPGYTF
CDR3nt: TGCGCCAGCACATGGGGCCCCCCAAGACCTGGCTACACCTTC

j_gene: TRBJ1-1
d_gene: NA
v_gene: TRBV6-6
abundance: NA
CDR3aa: CASSGSGLTEAFF
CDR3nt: TGTGCCAGCAGTGGTTCAGGGTTGACTGAAGCTTTCTTT

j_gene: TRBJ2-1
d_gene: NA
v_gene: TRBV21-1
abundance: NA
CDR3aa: CASSKKRQGVKKSYNEQFF
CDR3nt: TGTGCCAGCAGCAAAAAAAGACAGGGGGTGAAGAAATCCTACAATGAGCAGTTCTTC

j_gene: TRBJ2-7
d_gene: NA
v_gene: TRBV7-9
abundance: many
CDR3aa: CASSLAPGPYEQYF
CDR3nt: TGTGCCAGCAGCTTAGCGCCAGGACCCTACGAGCAGTACTTC

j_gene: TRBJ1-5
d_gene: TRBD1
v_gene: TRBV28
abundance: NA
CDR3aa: CASQPGGEQPQHF
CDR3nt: TGTGCCAGCCAACCAGGGGGCGAGCAGCCCCAGCATTTT

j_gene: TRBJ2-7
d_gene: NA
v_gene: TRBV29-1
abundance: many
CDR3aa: CSVEDTRAEVHEQYF
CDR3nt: TGCAGCGTTGAAGATACGAGAGCCGAGGTTCACGAGCAGTACTTC

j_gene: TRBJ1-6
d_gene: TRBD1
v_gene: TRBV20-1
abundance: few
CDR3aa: CSARDRDSSSYNSPLHF
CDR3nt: TGCAGTGCTAGAGACCGGGACAGTAGCTCCTATAATTCACCCCTCCACTTT

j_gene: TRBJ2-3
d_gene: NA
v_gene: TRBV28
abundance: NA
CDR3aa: CAMKRDGRDTQYF
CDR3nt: TGTGCCATGAAACGGGACGGAAGGGATACGCAGTATTTT

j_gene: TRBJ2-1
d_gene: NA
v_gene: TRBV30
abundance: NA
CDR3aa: CAWSVALFEQFF
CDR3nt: TGTGCCTGGAGTGTAGCTCTCTTCGAGCAGTTCTTC

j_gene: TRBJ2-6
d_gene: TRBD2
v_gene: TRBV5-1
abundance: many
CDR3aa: CASRFSGERSGANVLTF
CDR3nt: TGCGCCAGCAGGTTCAGCGGGGAGCGCTCTGGGGCCAACGTCCTGACTTTC

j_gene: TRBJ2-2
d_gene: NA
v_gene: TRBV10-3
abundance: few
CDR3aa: CAFSGNTGELFF
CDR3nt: TGTGCCTTTAGCGGTAACACCGGGGAGCTGTTTTTT

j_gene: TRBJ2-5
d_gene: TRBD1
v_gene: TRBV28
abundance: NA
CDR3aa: CASRTTGQGRKQYF
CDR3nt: TGTGCCAGCAGAACAACGGGACAGGGTCGCAAGCAGTACTTC

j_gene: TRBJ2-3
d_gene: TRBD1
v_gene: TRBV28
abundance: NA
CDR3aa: CASSSQGEKTDTQYF
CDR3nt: TGTGCCAGCAGTTCCCAGGGGGAGAAGACAGATACGCAGTATTTT

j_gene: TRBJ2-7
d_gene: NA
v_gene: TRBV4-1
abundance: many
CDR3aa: CASSPNPGSSTYEQYF
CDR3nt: TGCGCCAGCAGCCCAAACCCGGGTTCTTCTACCTACGAGCAGTACTTC

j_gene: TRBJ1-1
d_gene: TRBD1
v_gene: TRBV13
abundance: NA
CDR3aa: CASSLGARGRTEAFF
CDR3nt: TGTGCCAGCAGCTTAGGGGCCAGGGGGAGGACTGAAGCTTTCTTT

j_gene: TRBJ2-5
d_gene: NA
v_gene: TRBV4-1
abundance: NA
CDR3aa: CASSQDPGSGETQYF
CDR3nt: TGCGCCAGCAGCCAAGATCCGGGTAGCGGAGAGACCCAGTACTTC

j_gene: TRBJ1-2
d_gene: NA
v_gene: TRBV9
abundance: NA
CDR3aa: CASTPLGTPRNYGYTF
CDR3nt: TGTGCCAGCACCCCCCTAGGGACACCCAGGAACTATGGCTACACCTTC

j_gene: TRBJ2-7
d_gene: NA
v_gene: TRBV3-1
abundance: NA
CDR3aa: CASSQDWRSLGTYEQYF
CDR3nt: TGTGCCAGCAGCCAAGATTGGAGGAGTCTGGGGACCTACGAGCAGTACTTC

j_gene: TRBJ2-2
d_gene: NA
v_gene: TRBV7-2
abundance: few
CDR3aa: CASSLVGGPLFF
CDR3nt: TGTGCCAGCAGCTTGGTTGGAGGGCCGCTGTTTTTT

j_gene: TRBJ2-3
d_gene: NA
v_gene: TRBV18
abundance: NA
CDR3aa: CASSPLKDTQYF
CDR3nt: TGTGCCAGCTCACCACTCAAAGATACGCAGTATTTT

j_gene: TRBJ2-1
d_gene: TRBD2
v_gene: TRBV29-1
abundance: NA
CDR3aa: CSVSGTSGTSSYNEQFF
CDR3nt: TGCAGCGTCTCCGGGACTAGCGGGACGAGCTCCTACAATGAGCAGTTCTTC

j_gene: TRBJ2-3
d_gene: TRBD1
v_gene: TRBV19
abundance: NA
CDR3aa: CASSVGTGTLTDTQYF
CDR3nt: TGTGCCAGTAGTGTCGGGACAGGGACACTCACAGATACGCAGTATTTT

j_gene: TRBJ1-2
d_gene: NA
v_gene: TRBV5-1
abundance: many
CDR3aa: CASSFEGDYGYTF
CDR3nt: TGCGCCAGCAGCTTTGAGGGGGACTATGGCTACACCTTC

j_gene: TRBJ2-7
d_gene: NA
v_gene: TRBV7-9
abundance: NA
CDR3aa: CASSFGSAYEKYF
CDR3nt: TGTGCCAGCAGCTTCGGGTCAGCCTACGAGAAGTACTTC